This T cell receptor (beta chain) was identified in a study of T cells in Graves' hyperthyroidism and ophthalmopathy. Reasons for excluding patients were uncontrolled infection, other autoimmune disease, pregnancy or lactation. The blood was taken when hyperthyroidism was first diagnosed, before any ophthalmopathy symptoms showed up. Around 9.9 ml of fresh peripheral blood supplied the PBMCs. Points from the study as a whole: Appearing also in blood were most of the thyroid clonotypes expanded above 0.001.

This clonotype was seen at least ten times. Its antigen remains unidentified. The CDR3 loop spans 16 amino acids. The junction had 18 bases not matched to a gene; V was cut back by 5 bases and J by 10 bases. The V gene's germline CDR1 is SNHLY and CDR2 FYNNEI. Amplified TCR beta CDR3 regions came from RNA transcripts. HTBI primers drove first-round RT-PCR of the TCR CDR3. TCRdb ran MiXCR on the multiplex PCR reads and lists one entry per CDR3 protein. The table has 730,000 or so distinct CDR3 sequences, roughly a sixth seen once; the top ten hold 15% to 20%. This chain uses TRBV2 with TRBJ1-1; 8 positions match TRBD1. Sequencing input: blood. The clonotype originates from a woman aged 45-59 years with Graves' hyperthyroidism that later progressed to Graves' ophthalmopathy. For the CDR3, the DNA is TGTGCCAGCAGTCGGGACAGGCCTTACAGGGGGTATGGAGCTTTCTTT. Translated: CASSRDRPYRGYGAFF.